This passage covers 29 T cell receptor beta chains from one sample sequenced in a study of OX40 agonist ivuxolimab in advanced cancers. The assay was immunoSEQ multiplex PCR, and TCRdb's table has in-frame clones only and misses some. The sample yields 42,000 or so clones, roughly nine tenths seen once. Sequencing used CD4+ or CD8+ T cells sorted from blood, obtained in a trial of the OX40 agonist ivuxolimab. The receptors shown here come from an adult with an advanced solid tumor such as melanoma, head and neck, liver or kidney cancer.

The chain carries TRBV19 and TRBJ2-3; TRBD1 aligns across 11 bases. The germline CDR1 and CDR2 sequences are LNHDA and SQIVND (reference sequence). CDR3 length: 14 amino acids. Losses at the gene ends were 10 bases for V and 2 bases for J; bases not matched to a gene: 5. This CDR3 is CATRDRGITDTQYF. CDR3 in DNA: TGTGCCACCCGGGACAGGGGGATCACAGATACGCAGTATTTT.

The rearrangement joins TRBV6-1 to TRBJ1-5, with D possibly matching TRBD1 (5 bases). This CDR3 spans 13 amino acids. The V end lost 4 bases, the J end lost 6 bases, and 10 bases lay between the germline ends. The germline CDR1 and CDR2 sequences are MNHNS and SASEGT. The CDR3 DNA reads as TGTGCCAGCAGTGGGACATTAAGTCAGCCCCAGCATTTT. Amino acid sequence: CASSGTLSQPQHF.

This clone came up once. The CDR3 DNA reads TGTGCCACCCTCCGGCCCGGAGAGGAGACCCAGTACTTC. Protein product: CATLRPGEETQYF. The V call is TRBV28, the J call TRBJ2-5; D ambiguous. The V end was cut by 10 bases, the J end by 5 bases, with 17 bases between. CDR3 size: 13 residues. In germline, CDR1 is MDHEN, CDR2 SYDVKM.

In this sample, this clone turned up once. The chain joins TRBV11-2 to TRBJ1-1; D is undetermined. The germline gives CDR1 SGHAT, CDR2 FQNNGV. CDR3 length: 14 residues. V dropped 5 bases and J dropped 1 base, with 11 bases sitting between them. The CDR3 sequence is CASSLSRANTEAFF. The CDR3 coding sequence is TGTGCCAGCAGCCTTAGTCGGGCGAACACTGAAGCTTTCTTT.

The rearrangement uses TRBV20-1 and TRBJ1-2, with D uncertain. The CDR3 is 10 residues long. V was cut by 6 bases and J by 8 bases, with 10 bases left in between. From germline, CDR1 is DFQATT and CDR2 SNEGSKA (reference sequence). CDR3 nucleotide sequence: TGCAGTGCCGCGGGGAAGGGCTACACCTTC. This translates into CSAAGKGYTF.

The chain couples TRBV10-3 to TRBJ2-7, with 7 positions matching TRBD1. The J segment lost 2 bases and the V segment lost 0 bases, leaving 4 bases of the junction unmatched. The germline V gene has CDR1 ENHRY and CDR2 SYGVKD. CDR3 length: 15 residues. DNA of the CDR3: TGTGCCATCAGTGAGTCCCAACAGGGGCCCTACGAGCAGTACTTC. Protein product: CAISESQQGPYEQYF.

The chain links TRBV5-4 to TRBJ1-2; possible D gene TRBD1, 5 bases. From germline, CDR1 is SGHNT and CDR2 YYREEE (reference sequence). The ends were cut back, 0 bases at V and 5 bases at J, with 17 bases in the middle. The CDR3 contains 16 residues. CDR3 sequence: CASSLVGQGSRYGYTF. In DNA form, the CDR3 reads TGTGCCAGCAGCTTGGTCGGGCAGGGAAGTCGGTATGGCTACACCTTC.

The genes are TRBV4-1 and TRBJ1-1, with TRBD1 as a possible D gene (5 bases). Germline CDR1 reads MGHRA; CDR2 reads YSYEKL. The CDR3 has 16 amino acids. V lost 1 base and J lost 0, with 12 bases in between. The CDR3 DNA sequence: TGCGCCAGCAGCCAAGCACGCGGGGCCATGAACACTGAAGCTTTCTTT. It specifies CASSQARGAMNTEAFF.

This clone has a single count. This chain connects TRBV10-2 to TRBJ1-1; D remains unclear. V was trimmed by 3 bases and J by 8 bases, leaving 10 bases between them. The CDR3 covers 12 residues. CDR1 and CDR2 from the germline V gene are WSHSY and SAAADI. The CDR3: CASSEVRTEAFF. In DNA form, the CDR3 reads TGCGCCAGCAGTGAAGTCCGAACCGAAGCTTTCTTT.

The chain recombines TRBV30 with TRBJ1-2, with D perhaps matching TRBD1 (6 bases). The V and J ends lost 3 bases and 5 bases respectively, with 13 bases between them. Germline lookup yields CDR1 GTSNPN and CDR2 SVGIG (reference sequence). This CDR3 is built from 13 residues. The CDR3 spells CAWSSGQLYGYTF. Written as DNA, the CDR3 is TGTGCCTGGAGCTCTGGACAGCTATATGGCTACACCTTC.

The chain employs TRBV28 and TRBJ1-2; D possibly corresponds to TRBD1 (6 bases). CDR3 size: 14 residues. Trimming stripped 4 bases from V and 1 base from J, with 10 bases between. CDR1 is MDHEN and CDR2 is SYDVKM in the germline V gene. CDR3 loop: CASSWTDLNYGYTF. The DNA of the CDR3 is TGTGCCAGCAGTTGGACAGATCTTAACTATGGCTACACCTTC.

V is TRBV5-1 and J is TRBJ2-3, with 9 bases lining up with TRBD2. The CDR3 extends over 17 amino acids. CDR1 is SGHRS, CDR2 YFSETQ, per germline. After removal of 0 bases from V and 2 bases from J, the junction contained 7 bases not matched to a gene. As DNA, the CDR3 is TGCGCCAGCAGCTTGGTGACTAGCGGAGGGTTCACAGATACGCAGTATTTT. Amino acid sequence: CASSLVTSGGFTDTQYF.

The CDR3: CAWQGATYEQYF. CDR3 nucleotides: TGTGCCTGGCAAGGGGCCACCTACGAGCAGTACTTC. V and J are TRBV30 and TRBJ2-7; TRBD1 is a possible D gene (5 bases). This CDR3 is 12 amino acids long. V shed 5 bases and J shed 2 bases, with 10 bases lying between them. Germline values: CDR1 GTSNPN, CDR2 SVGIG (reference sequence).

The gene calls are TRBV7-8 and TRBJ2-3, with a possible D match to TRBD1 (6 bases). V lost 2 bases and J lost 1, with 13 bases in between. Germline V gene data show CDR1 as SGHVS and CDR2 as FQNEAQ. This CDR3 is built from 16 residues. The CDR3 bases are TGTGCCAGCAGCTTAAAGGGGCGGACAGGCACAGATACGCAGTATTTT. It specifies CASSLKGRTGTDTQYF.

The rearrangement uses TRBV28 and TRBJ2-2; TRBD2 might be the D (6 bases). CDR3 length: 15 residues. Trimming removed 5 bases at V and 8 bases at J, with 18 bases between. In germline, CDR1 is MDHEN, CDR2 SYDVKM. CDR3 DNA sequence: TGTGCCAGCAGTCCCGCCTCGGGGGTCTCGGGGGAGCTGTTTTTT. Translating gives CASSPASGVSGELFF.

The CDR3 here is CASSLEGSTEAFF. The CDR3 DNA is TGTGCCAGCAGCCTGGAAGGGAGTACTGAAGCTTTCTTT. The chain recombines TRBV7-9 with TRBJ1-1; no firm D call. Germline V gene data show CDR1 as SEHNR and CDR2 as FQNEAQ (reference sequence). This CDR3 spans 13 amino acids. The V gene lost 5 bases and the J gene lost 5 bases, with 12 bases spanning the gap.

The V call is TRBV6-1, the J call TRBJ2-1; D gene ambiguous. V lost 2 bases and J 7 bases, leaving 15 bases between the germline ends. Germline CDR1 MNHNS, CDR2 SASEGT. The CDR3 runs to 15 residues. In nucleotides, the CDR3 is TGTGCCAGCAGTGAAAGTAGGATATGGGGAAATGAGCAGTTCTTC. As protein: CASSESRIWGNEQFF.

This rearrangement joins TRBV2 to TRBJ2-1; 8 nucleotides match TRBD2. Germline V gene data show CDR1 as SNHLY and CDR2 as FYNNEI. The CDR3 covers 16 residues. The ends lost 3 bases at V and 2 bases at J; junction bases unmatched: 6. The CDR3 region is CASSDAGTSTYNEQFF. CDR3 DNA: TGTGCCAGCAGTGATGCCGGGACTAGTACCTACAATGAGCAGTTCTTC.

V gene TRBV2 combines with J gene TRBJ2-7; 13 positions match TRBD2. CDR3 size: 15 residues. Trimming at V came to 4 bases and at J to 2 bases, leaving 2 bases not matched to a gene. Per the germline V gene, CDR1 is SNHLY and CDR2 is FYNNEI. Here the CDR3 reads CASSVGTSGTYEQYF. Written as DNA, the CDR3 is TGTGCCAGCAGTGTAGGGACTAGCGGGACCTACGAGCAGTACTTC.

This chain joins TRBV5-6 and TRBJ2-4, with D possibly matching TRBD2 (7 bases). The CDR3 sequence is 18 residues long. Trimming removed 6 bases at V and 1 base at J, with 23 bases between. CDR1 and CDR2 from the germline V gene are SGHDT and YYEEEE. CDR3 amino acids: CASNLEGGGGTAKNIQYF. The CDR3 DNA reads as TGTGCCAGCAATCTCGAGGGAGGGGGTGGTACGGCCAAAAACATTCAGTACTTC.

This clone was recorded once. This sequence joins TRBV29-1 and TRBJ2-1, with 9 bases fitting TRBD1. J gave up 8 bases and V 3 bases, and 5 bases lay outside the gene matches. Germline V gene sequence: CDR1 SQVTM, CDR2 ANQGSEA. The CDR3 is 13 residues long. CDR3 sequence reads: CSVETGGMDEQFF. CDR3 nucleotides: TGCAGCGTTGAGACAGGGGGTATGGATGAGCAGTTCTTC.

This chain connects TRBV6-5 to TRBJ2-5; TRBD1 is a possible D gene (5 bases). Per the germline V gene, CDR1 is MNHEY and CDR2 is SVGAGI. The CDR3 is 14 amino acids. The V gene lost 2 bases and the J gene lost 5 bases, with 12 bases spanning the gap. CDR3 residues: CASSYGAGQETQYF. The CDR3 coding sequence is TGTGCCAGCAGTTACGGGGCAGGGCAGGAGACCCAGTACTTC.

The rearrangement links TRBV7-2 to TRBJ2-7, with 7 bases lining up with TRBD2. Trimming took 2 bases from V and 3 from J; bases not matched to a gene: 7. From germline, CDR1 is SGHTA and CDR2 FQGNSA. The CDR3 covers 15 residues. The chain's CDR3 is CASSLWESGNYEQYF. CDR3 sequence (DNA): TGTGCCAGCAGCTTATGGGAAAGCGGGAACTACGAGCAGTACTTC.

CDR3 sequence (DNA): TGTGCCAGCAGTTTACCGGACACCACTAACTATGGCTACACCTTC. This codes for CASSLPDTTNYGYTF. The rearrangement joins TRBV28 to TRBJ1-2; D may be TRBD1 (5 bases). The CDR3 totals 15 residues. CDR1 and CDR2 (germline): MDHEN, SYDVKM. Trimming took off 2 bases at V and 0 bases at J, with 10 bases between the two ends.

V gene TRBV9 combines with J gene TRBJ1-2; possible D gene TRBD1, 5 bases. The CDR3 runs to 13 residues. Deletions cut 4 bases from V and 6 bases from J, with 13 bases between. The germline V gene has CDR1 SGDLS and CDR2 YYNGEE. The CDR3 here is CASSLNQGNGYTF. CDR3 nucleotide sequence: TGTGCCAGCAGCTTGAACCAGGGTAATGGCTACACCTTC.

The J gene is TRBJ1-2, the V gene TRBV6-1; D remains unclear. The V gene lost 3 bases and the J gene lost 12 bases, with 14 bases spanning the gap. Germline V gene sequence: CDR1 MNHNS, CDR2 SASEGT. This CDR3 is built from 12 residues. The CDR3 spells CASSDFGIENTF. The CDR3 bases are TGTGCCAGCAGTGATTTTGGGATTGAGAACACCTTC.

The chain employs TRBV5-4 and TRBJ2-1; D might be TRBD2 (5 bases). The V end lost 4 bases, the J end lost 0 bases, and 14 bases lay between the germline ends. This CDR3 region has 16 residues. The V gene's germline CDR1 is SGHNT and CDR2 YYREEE (reference sequence). This CDR3 is CASSERTGYSYNEQFF. The CDR3 DNA reads as TGTGCCAGCAGCGAGAGGACGGGGTACTCCTACAATGAGCAGTTCTTC.

The J gene is TRBJ2-7, the V gene TRBV28, with 8 bases matching TRBD1. CDR1 and CDR2 from the germline V gene are MDHEN and SYDVKM. J lost 6 bases, V lost 7 bases, and 14 bases had no gene match. This CDR3 has 15 amino acids. CDR3 DNA sequence: TGTGCCAGCATCCAAACCGCAGGGACAGGACCCGAGCAGTACTTC. Translation gives CASIQTAGTGPEQYF.

V usage is TRBV30 and J usage is TRBJ1-4; possible D gene TRBD1, 6 bases. This CDR3 has 13 residues. The ends were cut back, 1 base at V and 6 bases at J, with 9 bases in the middle. In germline, CDR1 is GTSNPN, CDR2 SVGIG (reference sequence). This CDR3 is CAWSEQGYEKLFF. The CDR3 DNA reads as TGTGCCTGGAGTGAACAGGGATATGAAAAACTGTTTTTT.